The clone carrying this T cell receptor beta chain was seen only a few times. Sequencing was performed with immunoSEQ multiplex PCR; in TCRdb, only in-frame clones are kept and a portion is missing. The repertoire holds over 120,000 clones, with about 80% as singletons. The sample comes from a study of cytotoxic CD8 clonotypes in ibrutinib-treated CLL. Study as a whole: Of the patients, about a dozen were relapsed/refractory, about 15 treatment-naive and around 17 IGHV unmutated. Roughly 25 partial and 2 complete responses; at median roughly 67 months, around 14 remitted, approximately 12 progressed. The samples contained 260,000 or so productive templates on average. They also contained an average of about 94,000 productive rearrangements.

Germline V lookup: CDR1 MNHNS, CDR2 SASEGT. The CDR3 is 15 residues long. V was pared by 1 base and J by 10 bases, with 6 bases of the junction left unmatched. The TCR comes from a human donor with chronic lymphocytic leukemia. V gene TRBV6-1 combines with J gene TRBJ1-4; 10 bases fit TRBD1. Here the sequenced sample was PBMCs, taken after 12 months of ibrutinib treatment. The CDR3 DNA reads as TGTGCCAGCAGTGAAGTGGGACAGGGGCTAACAAAACTGTTTTTT. Translating gives CASSEVGQGLTKLFF.